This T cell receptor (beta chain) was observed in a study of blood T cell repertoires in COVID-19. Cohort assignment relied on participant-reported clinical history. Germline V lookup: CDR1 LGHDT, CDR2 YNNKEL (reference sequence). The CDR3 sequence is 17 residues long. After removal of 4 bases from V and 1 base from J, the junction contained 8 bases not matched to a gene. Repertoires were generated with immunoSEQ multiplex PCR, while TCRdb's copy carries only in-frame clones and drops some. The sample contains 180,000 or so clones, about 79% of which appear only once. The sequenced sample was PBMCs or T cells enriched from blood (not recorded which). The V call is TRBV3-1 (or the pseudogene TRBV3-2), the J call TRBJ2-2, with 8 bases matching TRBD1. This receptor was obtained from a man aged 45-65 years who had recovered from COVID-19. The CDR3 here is CASSPRSGGRNTGELFF. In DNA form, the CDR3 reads TGTGCCAGCAGCCCGCGGTCAGGGGGCAGGAACACCGGGGAGCTGTTTTTT.